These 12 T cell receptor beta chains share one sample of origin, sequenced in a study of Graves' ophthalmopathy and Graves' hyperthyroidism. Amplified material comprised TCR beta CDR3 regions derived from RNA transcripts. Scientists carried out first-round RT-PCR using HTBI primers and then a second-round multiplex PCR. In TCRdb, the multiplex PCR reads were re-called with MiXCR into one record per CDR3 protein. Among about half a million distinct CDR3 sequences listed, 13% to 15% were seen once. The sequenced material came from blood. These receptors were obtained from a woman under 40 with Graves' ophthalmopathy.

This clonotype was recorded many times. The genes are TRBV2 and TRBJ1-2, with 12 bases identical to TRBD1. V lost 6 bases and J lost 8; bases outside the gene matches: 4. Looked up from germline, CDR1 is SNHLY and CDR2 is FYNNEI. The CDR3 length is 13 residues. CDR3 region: CASRGTGGIGYTF. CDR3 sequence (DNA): TGTGCCAGCAGGGGGACAGGGGGCATAGGCTACACCTTC. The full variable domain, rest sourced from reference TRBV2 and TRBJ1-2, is EPEVTQTPSHQVTQMGQEVILRCVPISNHLYFYWYRQILGQKVEFLVSFYNNEISEKSEIFDDQFSVERPDGSNFTLKIRSTKLEDSAMYFCASRGTGGIGYTFGSGTRLTVV.

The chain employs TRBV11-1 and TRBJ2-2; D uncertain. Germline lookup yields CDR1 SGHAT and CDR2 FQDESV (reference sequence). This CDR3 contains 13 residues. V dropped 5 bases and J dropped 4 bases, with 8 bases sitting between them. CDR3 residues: CASSPRRTGELFF. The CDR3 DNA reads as TGTGCCAGCAGCCCCCGGCGCACCGGGGAGCTGTTTTTT.

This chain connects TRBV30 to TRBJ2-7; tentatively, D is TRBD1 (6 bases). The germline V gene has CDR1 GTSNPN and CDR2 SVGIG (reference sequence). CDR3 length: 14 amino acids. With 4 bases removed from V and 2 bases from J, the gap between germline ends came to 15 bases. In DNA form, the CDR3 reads TGTGCCTGGACCCCCTCCAGGGGAACCTACGAGCAGTACTTC. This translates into CAWTPSRGTYEQYF.

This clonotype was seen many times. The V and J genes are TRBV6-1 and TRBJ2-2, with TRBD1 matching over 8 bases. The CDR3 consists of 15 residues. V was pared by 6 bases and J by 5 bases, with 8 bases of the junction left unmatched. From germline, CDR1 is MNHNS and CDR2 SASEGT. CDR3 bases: TGTGCCAGCAGGGCGTCCTACAGGGGGACCGGGGAGCTGTTTTTT. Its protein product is CASRASYRGTGELFF.

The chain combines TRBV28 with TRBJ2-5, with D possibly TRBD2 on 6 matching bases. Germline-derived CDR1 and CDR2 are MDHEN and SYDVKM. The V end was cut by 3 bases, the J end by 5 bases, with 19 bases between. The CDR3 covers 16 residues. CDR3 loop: CASSFPLDRRGETQYF. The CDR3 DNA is TGTGCCAGCAGTTTCCCCTTAGACCGACGGGGGGAGACCCAGTACTTC.

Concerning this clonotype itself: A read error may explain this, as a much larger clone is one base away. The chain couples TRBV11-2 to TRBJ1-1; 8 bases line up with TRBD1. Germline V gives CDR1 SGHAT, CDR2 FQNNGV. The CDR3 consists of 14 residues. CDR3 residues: CASSPTGEKTEACF. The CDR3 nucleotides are TGTGCCAGCAGCCCGACAGGGGAGAAGACTGAAGCTTGCTTT.

CDR3 loop: CASSLGVRNSPLHF. CDR3 DNA: TGTGCCAGCAGCTTAGGGGTGCGGAATTCACCCCTCCACTTT. The rearrangement links TRBV28 to TRBJ1-6; weak D call: TRBD1 (5 bases). Trimming left V 6 bases short and J 7 bases short, with 13 bases between. Germline lookup yields CDR1 MDHEN and CDR2 SYDVKM. The CDR3 sequence is 14 residues long.

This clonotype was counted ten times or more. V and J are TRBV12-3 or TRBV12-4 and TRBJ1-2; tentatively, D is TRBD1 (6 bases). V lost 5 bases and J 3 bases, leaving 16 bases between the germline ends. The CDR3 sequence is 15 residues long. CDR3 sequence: CASSIRGRPDYGYTF. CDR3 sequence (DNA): TGTGCCAGCAGTATCAGGGGCCGTCCTGACTATGGCTACACCTTC.

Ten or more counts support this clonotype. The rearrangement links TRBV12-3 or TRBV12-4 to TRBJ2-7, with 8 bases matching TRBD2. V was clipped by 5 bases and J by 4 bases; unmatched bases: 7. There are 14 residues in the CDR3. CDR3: CASSPSGSGYEQYF. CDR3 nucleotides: TGTGCCAGCAGTCCAAGCGGGAGTGGATACGAGCAGTACTTC.

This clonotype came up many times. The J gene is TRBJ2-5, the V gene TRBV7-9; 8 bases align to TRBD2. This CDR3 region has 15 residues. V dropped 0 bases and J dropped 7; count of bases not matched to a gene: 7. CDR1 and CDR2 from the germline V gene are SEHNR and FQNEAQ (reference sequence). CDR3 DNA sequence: TGTGCCAGCAGCTTAGCGCAAGCGGGAGAAGGGACCCAGTACTTC. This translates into CASSLAQAGEGTQYF.

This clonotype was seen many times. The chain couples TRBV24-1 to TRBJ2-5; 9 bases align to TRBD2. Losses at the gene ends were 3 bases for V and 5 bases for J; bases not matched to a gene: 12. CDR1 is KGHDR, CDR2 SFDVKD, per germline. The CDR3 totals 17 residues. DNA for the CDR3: TGTGCCACCAGTGATCGTGGTGGCGGGGGGGGACAGGAGACCCAGTACTTC. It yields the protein CATSDRGGGGGQETQYF.

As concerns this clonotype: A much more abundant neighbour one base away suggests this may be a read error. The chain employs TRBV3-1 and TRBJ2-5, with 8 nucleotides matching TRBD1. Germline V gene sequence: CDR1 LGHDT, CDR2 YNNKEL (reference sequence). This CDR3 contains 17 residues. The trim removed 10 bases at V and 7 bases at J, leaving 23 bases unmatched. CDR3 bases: TGTGCCACCACAACCTCCGGGAAGCCGGGACAGGAAGTGACCCAGTACTTC. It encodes CATTTSGKPGQEVTQYF.